This record looks at one T cell receptor (beta chain) sequence and its context. Its antigen is not identified. The source of the sample is a study of T cells expressing NK-cell markers. Study in general: Underlying the TCR beta repertoires were sorted CD3+CD56+NKG2C+, CD3+CD56+NKG2C- and CD3+CD56-NKG2C+ T cells. Serological testing identified most of the eight sequenced donors as HCMV-seropositive and one as seronegative.

The CDR3 is made up of 14 amino acids. CDR1 and CDR2 (germline): SGHTA, FQGNSA. Points from the study as a whole: HCMV specificity of the expanded NKG2C+ T cell clones stayed unclear.

UMIs accompanied the 5'RACE template switching by which TCR beta cDNA was made. TCRdb re-called the 5' RACE reads; one entry per CDR3 protein, DNA not given. The ten most abundant clones cover about 18% of a sample with about 180,000 distinct CDR3 sequences. The source material was blood T cells: a sorted CD56 or NKG2C T cell subset, CD4+ or CD8+ T cells, or bulk PBMC T cells (not recorded which). J is TRBJ2-3 and V is TRBV7-2; absent DNA, TCRdb's TRBD1 call cannot be checked. The receptor was derived from a woman between 18 and 69 years old in good health. This chain's CDR3 is CASTSGQGVDTQYF. The whole variable domain, remainder taken from reference TRBV7-2 and TRBJ2-3, is GAGVSQSPSNKVTEKGKDVELRCDPISGHTALYWYRQSLGQGLEFLIYFQGNSAPDKSGLPSDRFSAERTGGSVSTLTIQRTQQEDSAVYLCASTSGQGVDTQYFGPGTRLTVL.